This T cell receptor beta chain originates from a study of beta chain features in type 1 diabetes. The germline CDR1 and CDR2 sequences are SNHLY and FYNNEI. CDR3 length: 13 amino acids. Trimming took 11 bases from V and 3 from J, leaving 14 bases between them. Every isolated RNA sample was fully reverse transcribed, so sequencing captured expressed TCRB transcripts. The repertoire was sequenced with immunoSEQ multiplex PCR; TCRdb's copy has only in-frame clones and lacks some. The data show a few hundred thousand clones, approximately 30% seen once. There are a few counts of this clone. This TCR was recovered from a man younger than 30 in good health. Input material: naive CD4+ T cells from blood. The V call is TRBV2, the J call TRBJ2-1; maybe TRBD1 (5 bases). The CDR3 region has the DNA TGTGCCCTCGAAAGGGGATTCTACAATGAGCAGTTCTTC. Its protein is CALERGFYNEQFF.